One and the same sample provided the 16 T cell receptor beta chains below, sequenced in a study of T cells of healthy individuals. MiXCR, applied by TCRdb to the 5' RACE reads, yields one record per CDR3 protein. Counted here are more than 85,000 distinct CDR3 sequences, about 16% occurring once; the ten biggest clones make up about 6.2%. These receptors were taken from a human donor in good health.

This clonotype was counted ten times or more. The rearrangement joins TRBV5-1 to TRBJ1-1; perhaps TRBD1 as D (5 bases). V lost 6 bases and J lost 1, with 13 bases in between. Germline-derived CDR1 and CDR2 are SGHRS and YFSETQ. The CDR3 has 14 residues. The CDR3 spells CASTIDRANTEAFF. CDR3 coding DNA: TGCGCCAGCACCATCGACAGAGCGAACACTGAAGCTTTCTTT.

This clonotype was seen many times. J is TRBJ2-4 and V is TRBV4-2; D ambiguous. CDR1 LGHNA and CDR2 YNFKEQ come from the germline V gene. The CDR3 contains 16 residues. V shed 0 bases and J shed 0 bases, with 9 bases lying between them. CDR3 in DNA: TGTGCCAGCAGCCAAGATATGGAGCCAGCCAAAAACATTCAGTACTTC. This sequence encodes CASSQDMEPAKNIQYF.

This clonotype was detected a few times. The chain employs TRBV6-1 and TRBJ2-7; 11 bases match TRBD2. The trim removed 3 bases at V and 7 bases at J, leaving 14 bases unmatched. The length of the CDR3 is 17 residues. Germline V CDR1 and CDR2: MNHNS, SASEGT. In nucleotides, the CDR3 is TGTGCCAGCAGTGAGTCTATCGGGCTAGCGGGAGGAAGAGAGCAGTACTTC. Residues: CASSESIGLAGGREQYF.

The CDR3 sequence is CASSFDSSYNEQFF. CDR3 DNA: TGCGCCAGCAGCTTTGACAGCTCCTACAATGAGCAGTTCTTC. This chain connects TRBV5-1 to TRBJ2-1; TRBD1 might be the D (5 bases). Trimming pared 2 bases from V and 0 bases from J, leaving 6 bases between. The CDR3 has 14 amino acids. Germline CDR1 reads SGHRS; CDR2 reads YFSETQ.

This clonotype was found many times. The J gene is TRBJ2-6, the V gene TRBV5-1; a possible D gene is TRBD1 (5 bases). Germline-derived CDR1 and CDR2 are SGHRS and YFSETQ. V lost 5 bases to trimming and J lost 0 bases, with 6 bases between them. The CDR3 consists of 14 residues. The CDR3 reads CASSDSSGANVLTF. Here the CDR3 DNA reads TGCGCCAGCAGTGACAGCTCTGGGGCCAACGTCCTGACTTTC.

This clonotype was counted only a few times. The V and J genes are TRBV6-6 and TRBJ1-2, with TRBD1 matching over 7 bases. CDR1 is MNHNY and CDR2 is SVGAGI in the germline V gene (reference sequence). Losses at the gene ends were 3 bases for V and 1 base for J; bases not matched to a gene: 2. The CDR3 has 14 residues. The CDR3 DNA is TGTGCCAGCAGTTATGGACAGGATAACTATGGCTACACCTTC. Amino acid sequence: CASSYGQDNYGYTF.

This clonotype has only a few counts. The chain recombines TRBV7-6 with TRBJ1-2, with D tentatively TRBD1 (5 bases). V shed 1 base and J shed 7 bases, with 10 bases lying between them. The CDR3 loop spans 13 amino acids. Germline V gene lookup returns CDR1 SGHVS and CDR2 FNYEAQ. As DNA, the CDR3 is TGTGCCAGCAGCTTAGGCAGGGAGGCTGGCTACACCTTC. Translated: CASSLGREAGYTF.

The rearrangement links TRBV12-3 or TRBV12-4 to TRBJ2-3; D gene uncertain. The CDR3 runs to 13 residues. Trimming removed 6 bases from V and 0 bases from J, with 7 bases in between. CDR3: CASRPDSTDTQYF. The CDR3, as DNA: TGTGCCAGCAGACCGGATAGCACAGATACGCAGTATTTT.

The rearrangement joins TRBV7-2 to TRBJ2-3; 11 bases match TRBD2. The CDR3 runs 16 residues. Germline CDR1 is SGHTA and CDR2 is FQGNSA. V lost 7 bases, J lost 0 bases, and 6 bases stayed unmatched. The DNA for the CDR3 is TGTGCCAGCACCCTACTAGCGGGGGCTAGCACAGATACGCAGTATTTT. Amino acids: CASTLLAGASTDTQYF.

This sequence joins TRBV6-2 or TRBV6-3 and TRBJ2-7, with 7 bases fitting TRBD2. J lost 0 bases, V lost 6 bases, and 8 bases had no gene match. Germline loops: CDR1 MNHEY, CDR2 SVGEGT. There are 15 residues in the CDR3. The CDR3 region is CASSHTSDSSYEQYF. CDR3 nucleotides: TGTGCCAGCAGCCACACTAGCGACAGCTCCTACGAGCAGTACTTC.

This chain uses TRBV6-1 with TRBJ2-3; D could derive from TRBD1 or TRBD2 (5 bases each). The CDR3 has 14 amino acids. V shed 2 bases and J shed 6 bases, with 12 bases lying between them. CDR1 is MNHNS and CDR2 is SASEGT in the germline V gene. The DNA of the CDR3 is TGTGCCAGCAGTGAATGGAGGTGGGGGGATACGCAGTATTTT. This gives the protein CASSEWRWGDTQYF.

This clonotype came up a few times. The CDR3 protein is CASSIGPSGGYNEQFF. In DNA form, the CDR3 reads TGTGCCAGTAGTATAGGCCCTAGCGGGGGATACAATGAGCAGTTCTTC. The chain links TRBV19 to TRBJ2-1, with 10 bases lining up with TRBD2. Trimming cost V 1 base and J 4 bases; bases outside gene matches: 4. The germline V gene has CDR1 LNHDA and CDR2 SQIVND (reference sequence). This CDR3 region has 16 residues. Variable domain in full (rest from reference TRBV19 and TRBJ2-1): DGGITQSPKYLFRKEGQNVTLSCEQNLNHDAMYWYRQDPGQGLRLIYYSQIVNDFQKGDIAEGYSVSREKKESFPLTVTSAQKNPTAFYLCASSIGPSGGYNEQFFGPGTRLTVL.

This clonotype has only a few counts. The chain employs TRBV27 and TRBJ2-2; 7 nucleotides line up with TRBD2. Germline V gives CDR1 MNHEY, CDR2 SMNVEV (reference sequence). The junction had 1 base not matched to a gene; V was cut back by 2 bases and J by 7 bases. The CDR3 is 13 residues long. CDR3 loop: CASSLGGGGELFF. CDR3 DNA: TGTGCCAGCAGTTTAGGGGGGGGCGGGGAGCTGTTTTTT.

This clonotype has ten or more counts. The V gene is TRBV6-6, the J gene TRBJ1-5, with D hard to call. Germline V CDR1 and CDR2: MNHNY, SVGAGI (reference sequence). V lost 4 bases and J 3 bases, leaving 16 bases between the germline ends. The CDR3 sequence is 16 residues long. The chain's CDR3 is CASSFNLEGTNQPQHF. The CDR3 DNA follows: TGTGCCAGCAGTTTCAATCTAGAAGGTACCAATCAGCCCCAGCATTTT.

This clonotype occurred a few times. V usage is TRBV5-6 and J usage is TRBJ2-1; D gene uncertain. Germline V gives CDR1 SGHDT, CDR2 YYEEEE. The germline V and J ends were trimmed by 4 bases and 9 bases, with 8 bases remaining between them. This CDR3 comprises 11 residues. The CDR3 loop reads CASSRTVEQFF. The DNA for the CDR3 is TGTGCCAGCAGCAGAACAGTTGAGCAGTTCTTC.

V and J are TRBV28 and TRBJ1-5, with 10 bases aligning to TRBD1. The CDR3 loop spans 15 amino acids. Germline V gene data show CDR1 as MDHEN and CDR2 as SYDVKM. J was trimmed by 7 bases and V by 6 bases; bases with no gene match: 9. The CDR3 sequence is CASSSLTGGDQPQHF. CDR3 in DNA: TGTGCCAGCAGCTCTCTGACAGGGGGCGACCAGCCCCAGCATTTT.